This T cell receptor (beta chain) comes out of a study of blood T cell repertoires in COVID-19. The wider study: COVID-19 samples collected from the United States, Italy and Spain covered acute and convalescent phases. Sources were T cells, B-cell-depleted T cells, or PBMCs; the material itself was cDNA or gDNA.

Trimming at V came to 4 bases and at J to 6 bases, leaving 6 bases not matched to a gene. This CDR3 has 14 residues. CDR1 is KGHSH, CDR2 LQKENI, per germline. Per the study methods: Reference gene primer amplification in the assay estimated nucleated cell counts. Clones were read by immunoSEQ multiplex PCR, and TCRdb kept only the in-frame ones, dropping some. V and J calls and clone size are those listed in that table; D and trimming were worked out from the DNA. This repertoire shows about 42,000 clones, roughly nine tenths found once; its top ten account for roughly 19%. The chain carries TRBV18 and TRBJ1-1; 9 nucleotides align to TRBD1. The TCR was taken from a man aged 70-80 years with active COVID-19. The specimen sequenced was peripheral blood. In DNA, the CDR3 is TGTGCCAGCTCACTTGACAGGGGGGTCTCTGAAGCTTTCTTT. This encodes CASSLDRGVSEAFF.